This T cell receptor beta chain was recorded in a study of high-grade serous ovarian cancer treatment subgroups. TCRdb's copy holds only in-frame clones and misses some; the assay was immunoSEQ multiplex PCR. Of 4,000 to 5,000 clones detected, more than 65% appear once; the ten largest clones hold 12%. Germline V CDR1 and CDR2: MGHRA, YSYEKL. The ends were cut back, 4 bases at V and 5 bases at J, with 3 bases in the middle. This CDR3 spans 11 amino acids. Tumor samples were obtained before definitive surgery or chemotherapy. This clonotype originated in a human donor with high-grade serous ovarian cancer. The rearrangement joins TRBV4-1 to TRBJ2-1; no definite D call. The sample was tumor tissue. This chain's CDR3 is CASSRDNEQFF. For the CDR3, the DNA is TGCGCCAGCAGCCGAGACAATGAGCAGTTCTTC.